This section outlines one T cell receptor (beta chain) sequence together with its context. Its recognized antigen is unknown. The input lacks base qualities; no much larger clone sits a single base away. From a lookup of the germline V gene, CDR1 and CDR2 are MRHNA and SNTAGT. Counted from cysteine to phenylalanine, this CDR3 has 13 amino acids. Only the CDR3 portion is preserved as DNA: 39 bases, with reading frame beginning at the first base. V trim: 6 bases; J trim: 5 bases; unmatched bases: 6. The collaborating institutions used their own protocols to collect whole blood in K2EDTA tubes. For TCRbeta analysis, collaborators shipped samples in one of three forms: frozen whole blood, isolated PBMCs, or DNA extracted from either of those sample types. The data were obtained in a study of blood T cell repertoires in COVID-19 (dated by TCRdb to 2020 to 2021). Regarding the study in general: Samples covering the acute and convalescent phases of COVID-19 were provided by collaborators in the United States, Italy and Spain. The prospective study material was composed of cDNA or gDNA derived from T cells, B-cell-depleted T cells, or PBMCs. Subjects who had been exposed to COVID-19, were actively infected with it, or had recovered from it provided the deeply sampled blood TCRbeta repertoires that made up the dataset. The repertoires were made available in a free public database intended to serve as a resource for research on the immune response to SARS-CoV-2. Samples were obtained from the ongoing ImmuneRACE study (first 160 participants) and from 1,200 or so subjects provided by 6 global collaborators. A de-identified subject ID, COVID-19 status, age in years and sex were almost always included in the sample metadata. Where available, HLA class I and class II types were taken from metadata supplied by the sample provider and were not determined by assay-based typing. What the research found in general, with its limitations: How much clinical and demographic metadata was included differed by source and by participant, and the metadata was provided uncurated.

The immunoSEQ Assay, a bias-controlled multiplex PCR, was used to amplify TCRbeta CDR3 regions from genomic DNA. In the original analysis: The number of nucleated cells in each sample was estimated by amplification of reference gene primers within the assay. To quantify the absolute abundance of each unique TCRbeta CDR3 rearrangement, sequence reads were collapsed and filtered. For each sample, productive Simpson clonality was calculated as the square root of Simpson's diversity index over productive rearrangements. Held by TCRdb, this immuneACCESS table contains in-frame sequences only and omits some clones. Under half of the omission traces to an unresolved V gene where checked; the cause of the rest is unknown. V and J calls plus clone size are reproduced from that table; the DNA served to infer D and trimming. For this sample there are about 44,000 clones; about 87% appear just once. Approximately 1.5% of the sample rests with the top ten.

Material for sequencing was peripheral blood. This TCR derives from a woman aged 35 to 49 with acute or convalescent COVID-19. The rearrangement combines TRBV6-4 with TRBJ1-1, and 7 junctional nucleotides match TRBD1. Here the CDR3 is given as CASRSTGRTEAFF. The nucleotides read TGTGCCAGCAGATCGACAGGGCGGACTGAAGCTTTCTTT.